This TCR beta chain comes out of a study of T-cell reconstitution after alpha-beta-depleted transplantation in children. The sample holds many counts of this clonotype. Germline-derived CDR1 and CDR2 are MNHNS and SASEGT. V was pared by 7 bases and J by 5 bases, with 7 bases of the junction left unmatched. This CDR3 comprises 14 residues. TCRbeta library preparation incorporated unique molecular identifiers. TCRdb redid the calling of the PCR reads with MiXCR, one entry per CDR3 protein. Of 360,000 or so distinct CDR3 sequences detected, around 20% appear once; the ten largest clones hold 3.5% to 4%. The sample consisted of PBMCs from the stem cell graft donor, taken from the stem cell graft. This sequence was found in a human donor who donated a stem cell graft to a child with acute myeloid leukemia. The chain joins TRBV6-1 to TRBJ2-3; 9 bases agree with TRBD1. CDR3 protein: CASTPGQGGDTQYF. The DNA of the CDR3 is TGTGCCAGCACCCCGGGACAGGGAGGAGATACGCAGTATTTT.